The rows below give T cell receptor beta chains drawn from one sample of a study of blood T cell repertoires in COVID-19. Sequencing was performed with immunoSEQ multiplex PCR; in TCRdb, only in-frame clones are kept and a portion is missing. The sample includes some 200,000 clones, about 82% of them seen just once. The sequencing input was peripheral blood. The receptors originated from a man aged 60 to 75 with COVID-19, enrolled during active disease. Both conserved end residues are part of each CDR3. D genes are given only for firm matches. For some rows the clone size is stated as once, few or many, or as a class when expanded; others skip it.

J gene: TRBJ1-4
V gene: TRBV5-1
clone size: -
D gene: -
CDR3 protein: CASREGSEKLFF
CDR3 DNA: TGCGCCAGCCGGGAGGGGAGCGAAAAACTGTTTTTT

J gene: TRBJ2-6
V gene: TRBV12-5
clone size: once
D gene: TRBD1
CDR3 protein: CASGPDREVLTF
CDR3 DNA: TGTGCTAGTGGTCCCGACAGGGAAGTCCTGACTTTC

J gene: TRBJ1-1
V gene: TRBV6-5
clone size: -
D gene: TRBD1
CDR3 protein: CASRDRGSTEAFF
CDR3 DNA: TGTGCCAGCCGCGACAGGGGAAGTACTGAAGCTTTCTTT

J gene: TRBJ2-1
V gene: TRBV5-6
clone size: once
D gene: TRBD1
CDR3 protein: CASSLDDRDYNEQFF
CDR3 DNA: TGTGCCAGCAGCTTGGATGACAGGGACTACAATGAGCAGTTCTTC

J gene: TRBJ2-1
V gene: TRBV9
clone size: -
D gene: -
CDR3 protein: CASSVGETYNEQFF
CDR3 DNA: TGTGCCAGCAGCGTAGGCGAGACCTACAATGAGCAGTTCTTC

J gene: TRBJ1-2
V gene: TRBV7-9
clone size: -
D gene: -
CDR3 protein: CASSLPGRNYGYTF
CDR3 DNA: TGTGCCAGCAGCTTACCAGGTCGGAACTATGGCTACACCTTC

J gene: TRBJ1-2
V gene: TRBV28
clone size: -
D gene: -
CDR3 protein: CASTWGDQRGNYGYTF
CDR3 DNA: TGTGCCAGCACCTGGGGGGATCAACGGGGGAACTATGGCTACACCTTC

J gene: TRBJ1-2
V gene: TRBV19
clone size: -
D gene: -
CDR3 protein: CASSIQGRNYGYTF
CDR3 DNA: TGTGCCAGTAGTATACAGGGCCGCAACTATGGCTACACCTTC

J gene: TRBJ1-4
V gene: TRBV4-3
clone size: -
D gene: TRBD1
CDR3 protein: CASSQTGGNEKLFF
CDR3 DNA: TGCGCCAGCAGCCAAACAGGGGGCAATGAAAAACTGTTTTTT

J gene: TRBJ2-1
V gene: TRBV18
clone size: -
D gene: -
CDR3 protein: CAISRDTSYNEQFF
CDR3 DNA: TGTGCCATTTCAAGGGACACGTCCTACAATGAGCAGTTCTTC

J gene: TRBJ2-7
V gene: TRBV6-5
clone size: -
D gene: TRBD1
CDR3 protein: CASKNPGGYEQYF
CDR3 DNA: TGTGCCAGCAAAAACCCAGGGGGCTACGAGCAGTACTTC

J gene: TRBJ2-5
V gene: TRBV7-2
clone size: -
D gene: TRBD1
CDR3 protein: CASSLVLGQGAQETQYF
CDR3 DNA: TGTGCCAGCAGCTTGGTTCTGGGACAGGGGGCCCAAGAGACCCAGTACTTC

J gene: TRBJ2-1
V gene: TRBV25-1
clone size: -
D gene: TRBD1
CDR3 protein: CASSEPGQGIDEQFF
CDR3 DNA: TGTGCCAGCAGCGAACCGGGACAGGGCATTGATGAGCAGTTCTTC

J gene: TRBJ2-5
V gene: TRBV27
clone size: -
D gene: -
CDR3 protein: CASSLQGSQETQYF
CDR3 DNA: TGTGCCAGCAGTCTGCAGGGTAGCCAAGAGACCCAGTACTTC

J gene: TRBJ2-5
V gene: TRBV3-1/TRBV3-2
clone size: -
D gene: TRBD2
CDR3 protein: CASSPMSGTRVFETQYF
CDR3 DNA: TGTGCCAGCAGCCCCATGTCCGGGACTAGAGTTTTCGAGACCCAGTACTTC

J gene: TRBJ2-5
V gene: TRBV28
clone size: -
D gene: -
CDR3 protein: CASTKDQRAETQYF
CDR3 DNA: TGTGCCAGCACCAAGGATCAGCGGGCGGAGACCCAGTACTTC

J gene: TRBJ2-1
V gene: TRBV5-1
clone size: -
D gene: TRBD2
CDR3 protein: CASMGTGTSGGSSYNEQFF
CDR3 DNA: TGCGCCAGCATGGGTACCGGGACTAGCGGGGGGAGCTCCTACAATGAGCAGTTCTTC

J gene: TRBJ1-2
V gene: TRBV5-5
clone size: -
D gene: TRBD1
CDR3 protein: CASSLSDGTAYGYTF
CDR3 DNA: TGTGCCAGCAGCTTATCGGACGGGACAGCTTATGGCTACACCTTC

J gene: TRBJ1-2
V gene: TRBV28
clone size: -
D gene: -
CDR3 protein: CASRTQNYGYTF
CDR3 DNA: TGTGCCAGCAGGACTCAGAACTATGGCTACACCTTC

J gene: TRBJ1-1
V gene: TRBV18
clone size: once
D gene: -
CDR3 protein: CASQNRDAAEAFF
CDR3 DNA: TGTGCCAGCCAGAACAGGGATGCCGCTGAAGCTTTCTTT

J gene: TRBJ1-2
V gene: TRBV12-3/TRBV12-4
clone size: -
D gene: TRBD1
CDR3 protein: CASSPRTGGYTF
CDR3 DNA: TGTGCCAGCAGTCCCCGGACAGGAGGCTACACCTTC

J gene: TRBJ1-2
V gene: TRBV6-1
clone size: -
D gene: TRBD1
CDR3 protein: CASSDRQGYGYTF
CDR3 DNA: TGTGCCAGCAGTGATAGACAGGGGTACGGCTACACCTTC

J gene: TRBJ1-1
V gene: TRBV12-3/TRBV12-4
clone size: -
D gene: -
CDR3 protein: CASRSYTEAFF
CDR3 DNA: TGTGCCAGCAGGTCATACACTGAAGCTTTCTTT

J gene: TRBJ1-6
V gene: TRBV19
clone size: -
D gene: -
CDR3 protein: CASSLERRANSPLHF
CDR3 DNA: TGTGCCAGTAGCCTGGAGCGGCGGGCAAATTCACCCCTCCACTTT

J gene: TRBJ2-1
V gene: TRBV5-1
clone size: -
D gene: -
CDR3 protein: CASSLGDGYNEQFF
CDR3 DNA: TGCGCCAGCAGCTTGGGAGACGGGTACAATGAGCAGTTCTTC

J gene: TRBJ2-7
V gene: TRBV10-1
clone size: -
D gene: TRBD1
CDR3 protein: CASSPGQGYLHEQYF
CDR3 DNA: TGCGCCAGCAGCCCAGGACAGGGTTACCTTCACGAGCAGTACTTC

J gene: TRBJ1-2
V gene: TRBV4-2
clone size: -
D gene: TRBD1
CDR3 protein: CASRGQGGNYGYTF
CDR3 DNA: TGTGCCAGCCGGGGACAGGGTGGGAACTATGGCTACACCTTC

J gene: TRBJ2-3
V gene: TRBV24-1
clone size: once
D gene: -
CDR3 protein: CATSDFVGGSTDTQYF
CDR3 DNA: TGTGCCACCAGTGATTTCGTAGGCGGCAGCACAGATACGCAGTATTTT